These T cell receptor beta chains were read from a single sample in a study of blood T cell repertoires in COVID-19. Using immunoSEQ multiplex PCR, the repertoire was profiled, and TCRdb retains in-frame clones only, with some absent. The repertoire has fewer than 250,000 clones, 84% of them found once; the top ten carry roughly 4%. The sequenced sample was peripheral blood. The source is a man between 45 and 60 years old with acute or convalescent COVID-19. CDR3s include the opening cysteine and the closing phenylalanine or tryptophan. Where a row states a size, it is once, few, many or the class of an expanded clone; other rows omit it.

clone_size: .
v_call: TRBV11-2
j_call: TRBJ2-3
cdr3_aa: CASKLAGGPDTQYF

clone_size: .
v_call: TRBV5-1
j_call: TRBJ2-7
cdr3_aa: CASSLSQGSYEQYF

clone_size: .
v_call: TRBV18
j_call: TRBJ1-1
cdr3_aa: CASSPGRQGLTEAFF

clone_size: .
v_call: TRBV28
j_call: TRBJ1-2
cdr3_aa: CASTQATVGYGYTF

clone_size: .
v_call: TRBV19
j_call: TRBJ1-6
cdr3_aa: CASSPGQGANSPLHF

clone_size: .
v_call: TRBV19
j_call: TRBJ2-7
cdr3_aa: CASSMFASSYEQYF

clone_size: .
v_call: TRBV19
j_call: TRBJ1-5
cdr3_aa: CASSTLDRVTQPQHF

clone_size: .
v_call: TRBV5-8
j_call: TRBJ2-3
cdr3_aa: CASGRGGLTDTQYF

clone_size: once
v_call: TRBV5-1
j_call: TRBJ1-1
cdr3_aa: CASATQPTLKSNTEAFF

clone_size: .
v_call: TRBV7-2
j_call: TRBJ2-1
cdr3_aa: CASSSGLDSGNEQFF

clone_size: .
v_call: TRBV5-8
j_call: TRBJ2-7
cdr3_aa: CASSLDGGGTSYEQYF

clone_size: .
v_call: TRBV13
j_call: TRBJ2-1
cdr3_aa: CASRTGVAGSSYNEQFF

clone_size: once
v_call: TRBV6-5
j_call: TRBJ1-3
cdr3_aa: CASKGTNSGNTIYF

clone_size: once
v_call: TRBV5-6
j_call: TRBJ2-3
cdr3_aa: CASSQYNTDTQYF

clone_size: once
v_call: TRBV7-2
j_call: TRBJ2-1
cdr3_aa: CASSPILMGGPSDEQFF

clone_size: .
v_call: TRBV19
j_call: TRBJ1-2
cdr3_aa: CASSIAAGLIGYTF

clone_size: .
v_call: TRBV9
j_call: TRBJ2-1
cdr3_aa: CASSVEGGSSYNEQFF

clone_size: few
v_call: TRBV5-8
j_call: TRBJ1-2
cdr3_aa: CASSSPQGYSYTF

clone_size: .
v_call: TRBV10-1
j_call: TRBJ2-2
cdr3_aa: CASSAPSNTGELFF

clone_size: .
v_call: TRBV6-6
j_call: TRBJ1-2
cdr3_aa: CASTTQGGGTFYGYTF

clone_size: .
v_call: TRBV6-6
j_call: TRBJ1-5
cdr3_aa: CASRDGGGNQPQHF

clone_size: .
v_call: TRBV29-1
j_call: TRBJ2-1
cdr3_aa: CSVRGGADNEQFF

clone_size: .
v_call: TRBV19
j_call: TRBJ2-7
cdr3_aa: CASSASDWRRVDEQYF

clone_size: few
v_call: TRBV18
j_call: TRBJ2-1
cdr3_aa: CASSLGLAGANEQFF

clone_size: once
v_call: TRBV28
j_call: TRBJ1-3
cdr3_aa: CASSGTGKNTIYF

clone_size: few
v_call: TRBV9
j_call: TRBJ1-2
cdr3_aa: CASSVALGQGNYGYTF

clone_size: .
v_call: TRBV28
j_call: TRBJ1-4
cdr3_aa: CASSLAYSRMTSDKLFF

clone_size: few
v_call: TRBV15
j_call: TRBJ1-6
cdr3_aa: CATSREGGRSPLHF

clone_size: .
v_call: TRBV10-3
j_call: TRBJ1-2
cdr3_aa: CATTDRGFNYGYTF

clone_size: .
v_call: TRBV5-1
j_call: TRBJ1-2
cdr3_aa: CASSRGQGANYGYTF

clone_size: .
v_call: TRBV6-5
j_call: TRBJ2-1
cdr3_aa: CASSYSGGYNNEQFF

clone_size: .
v_call: TRBV3-1/TRBV3-2
j_call: TRBJ1-1
cdr3_aa: CASSQGLGENTEAFF

clone_size: many
v_call: TRBV7-9
j_call: TRBJ2-7
cdr3_aa: CASSSPQGPPYEQYF

clone_size: once
v_call: TRBV9
j_call: TRBJ2-2
cdr3_aa: CASISGAANTGELFF

clone_size: .
v_call: TRBV2
j_call: TRBJ1-3
cdr3_aa: CASSEVSSGNTIYF

clone_size: .
v_call: TRBV19
j_call: TRBJ1-1
cdr3_aa: CASSSGENTEAFF